This T cell receptor beta chain came from a study of T cells in narcolepsy. The wider study: Patients with NT1 or NT2 and healthy control donors were enrolled.

Some clones are missing from TCRdb's copy, which holds only in-frame ones; the method was immunoSEQ multiplex PCR. The sample holds under 35,000 clones, 79% seen once. CDR1 SGHDT and CDR2 YYEEEE come from the germline V gene. The CDR3 contains 16 residues. Trimming shortened V by 3 bases and J by 0 bases, and 15 bases separated the two germline ends. Study conclusions and caveats: Autoreactive HCRT-specific and TRIB2-specific clonotypes were marked in same-patient CSF-versus-blood CD4+ comparisons. Blood of same and different patients, but not healthy controls, reportedly held recurring autoreactive clonotypes. In some patient and control memory CD4+ samples, autoreactive clones were absent.

Note on this clone: The target antigen is unknown.

The specimen sequenced was CD45RA- memory CD4+ T cells from PBMCs. The clonotype originates from a human donor with narcolepsy. J is TRBJ2-5 and V is TRBV5-6, with a weak D call TRBD1 (5 bases). In DNA form, the CDR3 reads TGTGCCAGCAGCTCGCCCAGGGTTGAGGACCAAGAGACCCAGTACTTC. This gives the protein CASSSPRVEDQETQYF.